The following is a T cell receptor (beta chain) sequence with its context. Its antigen is not yet known. No much larger clonotype is one base removed from it; base qualities were not supplied. Library preparation used PCR. Instrument on record: NextSeq 500. Bulk TCR libraries were generated as previously described, with the TCR primers listed in Table S5 used. Total RNA was purified with the Qiagen AllPrep DNA/RNA kit. Reads from multiple sequencing runs of the same library were pooled before analysis. The authors' analysis ran thus. Reads were retained only if their TCR constant sequence matched exactly, and those retained reads were trimmed to 150 nt and grouped according to their 12-nt molecular barcodes. Reads within each barcode group were sub-clustered using a 15% Levenshtein threshold, and quality-weighted consensus sequences were constructed for each RNA molecule. Non-functional sequences were excluded, and lower-count sequences lying one edit away from another sequence were also excluded. Based on a fit of two negative binomial distributions, barcode sub-clusters having less than 20% of the maximum read count were discarded. In TCRdb, the public reads were trimmed at Q25 with fastp and aligned with MiXCR, with productive beta chains retained. All rows with the same CDR3 protein become a single entry with the most common DNA and genes. The V and J calls here are based on TCRdb, not the publication. The table for this sample lists hundreds of thousands of distinct CDR3 sequences; roughly 27% of them were counted only once. The ten largest clones take up 0.78% of the sample.

In the germline V gene (reference sequence), CDR1 corresponds to LGHDT and CDR2 to YNNKEL. V is reduced by 1 base and J by 11 bases, leaving a spacing of 18 bases between them. Including the terminal cysteine and phenylalanine, the CDR3 comprises 15 residues. Only the CDR3 portion is preserved as DNA: 45 bases, with reading frame beginning at the first base. Naive CD8 T cell libraries were made from about 21,000 to 970,000 sorted cells using 10%, 30% or 50% of purified RNA. Naive CD8 T cells were FACS-sorted as CD8+CD4-CCR7+CD45RA+ on a BD FACSAria II into RLT Plus buffer. Detection sensitivity was tested by spiking Jurkat RNA equal to roughly ten TCR copies' worth into samples containing about 19,000-1,000,000 naive CD8 T cells. CD8 T cells were enriched using RosetteSep CD8+ T Cell Enrichment Cocktail and Ficoll-Paque, and the enriched cells then underwent ACK red cell lysis. This sample is drawn from a study of molecular identifiers for immune sequencing clone quantification (dated by TCRdb to the late 2010s). Looking at the study overall: For a replicate experiment, RNA from around 18,000 or 91,000 naive CD8 T cells was divided into five aliquots, and four of the five aliquots were sequenced. This methods study used CD8 T cells to benchmark TCR RNA copy counting and molecular-identifier clustering-based TCR repertoire sequencing (MIDCIRS). Results the study describes overall, beyond this receptor: Identical TCR molecules sharing a barcode could cause highly expanded clone sizes to be underestimated. Modeling estimated around 3.2 recovered TCR RNA copies per cell, compared with about 10 by digital PCR, which implies 30% to 35% capture efficiency. The naive libraries included spiked-in Jurkat TCR RNA (over nine copies' worth), and this RNA is not part of the donor repertoire. When barcode sub-clustering was omitted, TCR diversity was inflated by chimeric consensus sequences, with chimeras reaching as high as 47%. Spiked-in Jurkat TCR RNA equal to a single cell's worth was reported to be detectable even within one million naive CD8 T cells. In CMV-specific effector cells, over 97% of molecules were held by clones above 20 RNA copies, whereas under 1% of molecules were held by such clones in naive cells.

The chain links TRBV3-1 with TRBJ2-1; TRBD2 might be the D gene, on 6 matching bases. The TCR originated in a human donor in good health. Some libraries in this study had Jurkat cell RNA spiked in. Sequencing was done on a sample of naive CD8+ T cells from blood, with Jurkat cell RNA spiked in. Reading the label with the study, this specimen's cell subset or site is: FACS-sorted CD8+CD4-CCR7+CD45RA+ naive T cells. The base sequence is TGTGCCAGCAGCCAAGTTGCACTAGCCGTGGATAAGCAGTTCTTC. This is translated as CASSQVALAVDKQFF.